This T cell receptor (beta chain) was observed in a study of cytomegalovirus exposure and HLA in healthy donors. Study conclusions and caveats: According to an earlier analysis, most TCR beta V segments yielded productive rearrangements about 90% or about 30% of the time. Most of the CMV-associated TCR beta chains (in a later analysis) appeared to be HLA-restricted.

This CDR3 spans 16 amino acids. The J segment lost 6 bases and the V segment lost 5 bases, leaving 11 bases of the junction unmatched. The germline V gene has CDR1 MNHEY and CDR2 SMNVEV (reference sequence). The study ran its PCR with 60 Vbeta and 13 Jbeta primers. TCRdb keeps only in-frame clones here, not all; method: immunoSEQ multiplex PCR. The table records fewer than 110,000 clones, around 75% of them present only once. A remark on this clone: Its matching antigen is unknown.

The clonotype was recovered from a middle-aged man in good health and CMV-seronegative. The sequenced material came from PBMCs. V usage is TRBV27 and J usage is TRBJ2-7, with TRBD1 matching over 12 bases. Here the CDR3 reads CASSAWGQGARSEQYF. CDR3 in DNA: TGTGCCAGCAGTGCCTGGGGACAGGGGGCGAGGTCCGAGCAGTACTTC.